This T cell receptor beta chain appears in the sequencing data of a study of T-cell memory formation after mild COVID-19. V was pared by 5 bases and J by 5 bases, with 10 bases of the junction left unmatched. Germline V gives CDR1 LGHNA, CDR2 YSLEER. The CDR3 contains 16 residues. The study, taken as a whole, reports: The SARS-CoV-2 specificity of second-wave clones reaching peak at day 37 remained unverified.

After 5'RACE with constant-segment primers, TCR alpha and TCR beta cDNA libraries carrying sample barcodes and UMIs were obtained. In TCRdb, the 5' RACE reads were re-called with MiXCR into one record per CDR3 protein. The sample has approximately 110,000 distinct CDR3 sequences, about 20% seen once. This clonotype was picked up a small number of times. Its antigen is as yet unknown. This clonotype originated in a man between 18 and 35 years old who had mild COVID-19 (a few samples of this study predate the infection). Cell type and time point are not known. The specimen sequenced was PBMCs or a T cell subset sorted from them (not recorded which). The chain combines TRBV4-3 with TRBJ2-5; 11 nucleotides agree with TRBD1. The CDR3 loop is CASSERTGGGRETQYF. The CDR3 DNA follows: TGCGCCAGCAGCGAGCGGACAGGGGGCGGGCGGGAGACCCAGTACTTC.